Each of the 31 T cell receptor beta chains below was sequenced from the same sample in a study of human T cells and chemical hapten exposure. From the RACE reads, TCRdb called clonotypes with MiXCR, one entry per CDR3 protein. There are approximately 90,000 distinct CDR3 sequences in the sample; roughly 12% occur only once, and roughly 2.1% lies in the top ten. Noted time point: patch test 1, 2 weeks after DPC sensitization. Specified treatment: therapeutic diphenylcyclopropenone sensitization with weekly scalp DPC. The sample here was whole blood, taken in connection with sensitization to the hapten diphenylcyclopropenone (DPC). These receptors were obtained from a woman aged 40 to 55 with alopecia areata. Some clones in this sample may be carry-over from other donors' samples.

The rearrangement uses TRBV20-1 and TRBJ2-7; 7 nucleotides agree with TRBD2. This CDR3 has 12 amino acids. CDR1 and CDR2 (germline): DFQATT, SNEGSKA (reference sequence). With 3 bases clipped from V and 1 base from J, the junction kept 0 bases outside the gene matches. CDR3 in amino acids: CSASGRSYEQYF. Here the CDR3 DNA reads TGCAGTGCTAGCGGGAGGTCCTACGAGCAGTACTTC.

This clonotype was detected ten times or more. The chain recombines TRBV14 with TRBJ2-3, with D uncertain. CDR3 length: 16 amino acids. Trimming cost V 1 base and J 2 bases, with 13 bases left between them. Per the germline V gene, CDR1 is SGHDN and CDR2 is FVKESK. Here the CDR3 reads CASSQGDGYITDTQYF. The CDR3 DNA is TGTGCCAGCAGCCAAGGTGACGGTTATATCACAGATACGCAGTATTTT. Together with reference TRBV14 and TRBJ2-3, the CDR3 gives the full variable domain: EAGVTQFPSHSVIEKGQTVTLRCDPISGHDNLYWYRRVMGKEIKFLLHFVKESKQDESGMPNNRFLAERTGGTYSTLKVQPAELEDSGVYFCASSQGDGYITDTQYFGPGTRLTVL.

This clonotype occurred many times. The chain has TRBV20-1 and TRBJ2-2; no clear D gene. The CDR3 loop spans 14 amino acids. Germline CDR1 and CDR2: DFQATT and SNEGSKA (reference sequence). Trimming pared 4 bases from V and 7 bases from J, leaving 16 bases between. The CDR3 loop is CSAKTESEVGELFF. The CDR3 nucleotides are TGCAGTGCTAAAACCGAATCGGAAGTCGGGGAGCTGTTTTTT.

V is TRBV21-1 and J is TRBJ2-2. TRBV21-1 is flagged as a pseudogene. The length of the CDR3 is 12 residues. The CDR3: CASSPRPGELFF. The CDR3 DNA reads TGTGCCAGCAGCCCACGCCCCGGGGAGCTGTTTTTT.

The chain has TRBV7-8 and TRBJ2-7; TRBD2 agrees at 11 bases. V shed 1 base, J shed 5 bases, and the junction held 7 bases outside the gene matches. Germline V gene lookup returns CDR1 SGHVS and CDR2 FQNEAQ. The CDR3 covers 16 residues. The CDR3 bases are TGTGCCAGCAGCTTAGTAACTAGCGGGAGCACCCACGAGCAGTACTTC. Translation gives CASSLVTSGSTHEQYF.

This clonotype was seen a few times. J is TRBJ1-1 and V is TRBV12-3 or TRBV12-4; the D is unclear. Trimming left V 0 bases short and J 8 bases short, with 13 bases between. The CDR3 consists of 14 residues. The chain's CDR3 is CASSLASGVREAFF. The CDR3 DNA sequence: TGTGCCAGCAGTTTAGCCAGCGGGGTGCGAGAAGCTTTCTTT.

The chain recombines TRBV5-8 with TRBJ1-2; D is unresolved. Germline assignment: CDR1 SGHTS and CDR2 YDEGEE. The CDR3 runs 14 residues. With 1 base removed from V and 4 bases from J, the gap between germline ends came to 11 bases. CDR3 nucleotide sequence: TGTGCCAGCAGCTTGAGCCTACCTCCCTATGGCTACACCTTC. It codes for CASSLSLPPYGYTF.

The chain links TRBV27 to TRBJ2-1; D call uncertain. This CDR3 contains 12 residues. V lost 6 bases and J lost 7, with 10 bases in between. The germline CDR1 and CDR2 sequences are MNHEY and SMNVEV (reference sequence). Here the CDR3 DNA reads TGTGCCAGCAGGGGTCTAGAAAATGAGCAGTTCTTC. It yields the protein CASRGLENEQFF.

The chain couples TRBV7-8 to TRBJ2-2; D is possibly TRBD1 (6 bases). Germline lookup yields CDR1 SGHVS and CDR2 FQNEAQ. Trimming shortened V by 5 bases and J by 0 bases, and 13 bases separated the two germline ends. This CDR3 comprises 16 residues. The CDR3 DNA is TGTGCCAGCAGCCCACGACAGGCGTCGAACACCGGGGAGCTGTTTTTT. Amino acids: CASSPRQASNTGELFF. Drawing the rest from reference TRBV7-8 and TRBJ2-2, the complete variable domain is GAGVSQSPRYKVAKRGQDVALRCDPISGHVSLFWYQQALGQGPEFLTYFQNEAQLDKSGLPSDRFFAERPEGSVSTLKIQRTQQEDSAVYLCASSPRQASNTGELFFGEGSRLTVL.

CDR3 in amino acids: CASSLAPLTYEQYF. For the CDR3, the DNA is TGTGCCAGCAGTTTAGCCCCCCTGACCTACGAGCAGTACTTC. The chain joins TRBV28 to TRBJ2-7; D is unclear. Germline V CDR1 and CDR2: MDHEN, SYDVKM. CDR3 length: 14 residues. The ends were cut back, 2 bases at V and 2 bases at J, with 10 bases in the middle.

The chain employs TRBV11-3 and TRBJ2-3; the D gene could be TRBD1 or TRBD2 (6 bases each). CDR3 length equals 17 residues. Germline V lookup: CDR1 SGHNT, CDR2 YENEEA. V dropped 3 bases and J dropped 2 bases, with 18 bases sitting between them. This CDR3 is CASSLGATGRPTDTQYF. CDR3 nucleotide sequence: TGTGCCAGCAGCTTGGGGGCTACCGGGAGACCCACAGATACGCAGTATTTT.

This clonotype was found many times. The chain carries TRBV6-2 or TRBV6-3 and TRBJ2-2, with TRBD2 matching 11 bases. Germline V gene data show CDR1 as MNHEY and CDR2 as SVGEGT. Losses at the gene ends were 8 bases for V and 6 bases for J; bases not matched to a gene: 5. The CDR3 runs 14 residues. The CDR3 protein is CASAGLAGAGELFF. CDR3 DNA: TGTGCCAGCGCTGGACTAGCGGGCGCCGGGGAGCTGTTTTTT.

In regard to this clonotype: The CDR3 does not close with the conserved phenylalanine or tryptophan, likely indicating a read error. The genes are TRBV20-1 and TRBJ2-3; 10 nucleotides agree with TRBD2. The CDR3 loop spans 14 amino acids. Looked up from germline, CDR1 is DFQATT and CDR2 is SNEGSKA (reference sequence). The junction had 9 bases not matched to a gene; V was cut back by 6 bases and J by 6 bases. The CDR3 coding sequence is TGCAGTGCAACCGGGACTAGCGTGCGGGATACGCAGTATTCT. Its translation: CSATGTSVRDTQYS.

The CDR3 nucleotides read TGTGCCAGCAGCTTTCTGTCTAGTCGAGATACGCAGTATTTT. As protein: CASSFLSSRDTQYF. The J gene is TRBJ2-3, the V gene TRBV7-2, with D hard to call. The germline gives CDR1 SGHTA, CDR2 FQGNSA. This CDR3 comprises 14 residues. Trimming cost V 3 bases and J 5 bases, with 12 bases left between them.

This clonotype was counted between two and nine times. This chain joins TRBV2 and TRBJ2-7; 7 bases align to TRBD1. The ends lost 7 bases at V and 3 bases at J; junction bases unmatched: 9. This CDR3 is 14 amino acids long. CDR1 and CDR2 from the germline V gene are SNHLY and FYNNEI. The CDR3 sequence is CASTWTGLSYEQYF. The CDR3, as DNA: TGTGCCAGCACATGGACAGGTCTTAGCTACGAGCAGTACTTC.

This clonotype was found a few times. J is TRBJ2-5 and V is TRBV29-1; D is ambiguous. Germline CDR1 is SQVTM and CDR2 is ANQGSEA. V lost 4 bases and J lost 1, with 10 bases in between. The CDR3 consists of 13 residues. The CDR3 DNA is TGCAGCGTTGTCGATCAGCGCCAAGAGACCCAGTACTTC. Protein sequence: CSVVDQRQETQYF.

The V and J genes are TRBV7-2 and TRBJ1-1; a possible D gene is TRBD1 (6 bases). The CDR3 is 17 residues long. Germline CDR1 SGHTA, CDR2 FQGNSA. V was trimmed by 5 bases and J by 5 bases, leaving 24 bases between them. The CDR3 DNA follows: TGTGCCAGCAGCGTTAGTGTCGGCTTTTGGGGGCGGACTGAAGCTTTCTTT. It is translated as CASSVSVGFWGRTEAFF.

This clonotype has just a few counts. This chain uses TRBV29-1 with TRBJ2-3, with a weak D call TRBD2 (5 bases). Per the germline V gene, CDR1 is SQVTM and CDR2 is ANQGSEA. The CDR3 is 13 residues long. Between the trimmed V and J ends, which lost 3 bases and 1 base, there was a span of 8 bases. CDR3 in DNA: TGCAGCGTTGACTCCGGGGGCACAGATACGCAGTATTTT. It translates to CSVDSGGTDTQYF.

The genes are TRBV5-6 and TRBJ2-7; D might be TRBD2 (6 bases). Trimming cost V 4 bases and J 6 bases, with 14 bases left between them. From germline, CDR1 is SGHDT and CDR2 YYEEEE. The CDR3 runs 13 residues. The CDR3 here is CASSPGTSLEQYF. The DNA for the CDR3 is TGTGCCAGCAGCCCCGGGACTTCACTCGAGCAGTACTTC.

This clonotype turned up a few times. The chain links TRBV12-3 or TRBV12-4 to TRBJ2-3; 8 nucleotides agree with TRBD2. V shed 5 bases, J shed 0 bases, and the junction held 10 bases outside the gene matches. The CDR3 runs to 17 residues. The chain's CDR3 is CASSASGTSLSTDTQYF. DNA for the CDR3: TGTGCCAGCAGTGCCTCCGGGACTAGTTTAAGCACAGATACGCAGTATTTT.

This clonotype showed up many times. The V and J genes are TRBV20-1 and TRBJ1-3; TRBD1 agrees at 9 bases. The V segment lost 5 bases and the J segment 6 bases; nucleotides outside the gene matches: 5. The CDR3 totals 13 residues. Germline CDR1 DFQATT, CDR2 SNEGSKA (reference sequence). CDR3 sequence reads: CSAWDRVENTIYF. Here the CDR3 DNA reads TGCAGTGCTTGGGACAGGGTGGAAAACACCATATATTTT.

Here the CDR3 DNA reads TGTGCCAGTAGGACCACGGGAAATAGCAATCAGCCCCAGCATTTT. Amino acids: CASRTTGNSNQPQHF. The rearrangement uses TRBV19 and TRBJ1-5; D unclear. The CDR3 has 15 amino acids. The germline V gene encodes CDR1 LNHDA and CDR2 SQIVND (reference sequence). Trimming took off 6 bases at V and 0 bases at J, with 12 bases between the two ends.

The rearrangement uses TRBV5-1 and TRBJ2-5; 14 nucleotides match TRBD2. There are 15 residues in the CDR3. With 2 bases clipped from V and 4 bases from J, the junction kept 1 base outside the gene matches. The germline gives CDR1 SGHRS, CDR2 YFSETQ. The CDR3 region is CASSFGLAGGETQYF. As DNA, the CDR3 is TGCGCCAGCAGCTTTGGACTAGCGGGAGGAGAGACCCAGTACTTC. The entire variable domain, with the rest obtained from reference TRBV5-1 and TRBJ2-5, is as follows: KAGVTQTPRYLIKTRGQQVTLSCSPISGHRSVSWYQQTPGQGLQFLFEYFSETQRNKGNFPGRFSGRQFSNSRSEMNVSTLELGDSALYLCASSFGLAGGETQYFGPGTRLLVL.

Only a few counts were recorded for this clonotype. The chain employs TRBV7-6 and TRBJ1-1; D not certain. The V gene's germline CDR1 is SGHVS and CDR2 FNYEAQ. The germline V and J ends were trimmed by 3 bases and 2 bases, with 7 bases remaining between them. The CDR3 is 13 residues long. Here the CDR3 DNA reads TGTGCCAGCAGCTTCGATGTCAACACTGAAGCTTTCTTT. It translates to CASSFDVNTEAFF.

This clonotype has at least ten counts. This chain joins TRBV7-2 and TRBJ2-5; weak D call: TRBD1 (6 bases). The CDR3 spans 14 residues. V lost 8 bases, J lost 2 bases, and 15 bases lay in between. Germline V lookup: CDR1 SGHTA, CDR2 FQGNSA. This CDR3 reads CASSYRRGQETQYF. In nucleotides, the CDR3 is TGTGCCAGCTCTTACCGAAGGGGGCAAGAGACCCAGTACTTC.

In its sample, this clonotype was seen a few times. The chain carries TRBV20-1 and TRBJ2-3, with D tentatively TRBD1 (6 bases). The CDR3 runs to 14 residues. CDR1 and CDR2 (germline): DFQATT, SNEGSKA (reference sequence). V lost 7 bases and J 6 bases, leaving 20 bases between the germline ends. CDR3 sequence: CSVKGYQGSDTQYF. CDR3 sequence (DNA): TGCAGTGTCAAAGGGTATCAGGGGAGTGATACGCAGTATTTT.

In its sample, this clonotype was seen many times. V usage is TRBV19 and J usage is TRBJ2-7; D gene unclear. The CDR3 spans 13 residues. From germline, CDR1 is LNHDA and CDR2 SQIVND (reference sequence). Trimming cost V 6 bases and J 0 bases, with 9 bases left between them. CDR3 sequence (DNA): TGTGCCAGTAGCCCGCCCTACTCCTACGAGCAGTACTTC. Its protein product is CASSPPYSYEQYF.

Only a few counts were recorded for this clonotype. The V gene is TRBV28, the J gene TRBJ2-1, with 7 nucleotides matching TRBD2. This CDR3 spans 19 amino acids. Germline CDR1 is MDHEN and CDR2 is SYDVKM. Germline trimming cut 4 bases from V and 8 bases from J; bases unmatched to any gene: 23. The DNA of the CDR3 is TGTGCCAGCAGTTCCCTCCCCGGGGCTCGCGGGAGTGGTGTGGATGAGCAGTTCTTC. Translated: CASSSLPGARGSGVDEQFF.

The genes are TRBV10-3 and TRBJ2-3; TRBD1 matches at 9 bases. Per germline, CDR1 ENHRY and CDR2 SYGVKD. The CDR3 sequence is 14 residues long. V was clipped by 2 bases and J by 3 bases; unmatched bases: 0. CDR3 in amino acids: CAISEDRGTDTQYF. CDR3 in DNA: TGTGCCATCAGTGAGGACAGGGGGACAGATACGCAGTATTTT.

CDR3 bases: TGTGCCAGCAGCTTGTCCTCACTCGGGGGGGGAGAGACCCAGTACTTC. It translates to CASSLSSLGGGETQYF. The V call is TRBV11-2, the J call TRBJ2-5, with 8 bases lining up with TRBD2. V dropped 3 bases and J dropped 4; count of bases not matched to a gene: 10. The CDR3 sequence is 16 residues long. Germline assignment: CDR1 SGHAT and CDR2 FQNNGV.

This clonotype turned up a few times. The DNA for the CDR3 is TGTGCCAGCAGCTTATCGGGAACTAACTATGGCTACACCTTC. It codes for CASSLSGTNYGYTF. The rearrangement links TRBV11-2 to TRBJ1-2, with D uncertain. The V gene lost 2 bases and the J gene lost 0 bases, with 7 bases spanning the gap. CDR3 length: 14 residues. Germline CDR1 reads SGHAT; CDR2 reads FQNNGV.